The rows below give T cell receptor beta chains drawn from one sample of a study of memory B cells and T cells in multiple sclerosis. No cognate antigen is known for these TCRs. Assay: immunoSEQ multiplex PCR; the TCRdb copy retains only in-frame clones and omits some. This table holds over 35,000 clones, roughly 80% found once. The sequenced material came from PBMCs from blood kept in culture. Receptors were obtained from a human donor with multiple sclerosis. Both conserved end residues are part of each CDR3. Fields, in order: J gene, D gene, V gene, clone size, CDR3 length, CDR3 DNA, CDR3 protein. The D gene is left open where the match is weak. Only part of the rows carry a size: once, few, many, or a class if the clone is expanded.

>TRBJ1-1|NA|TRBV5-1|NA|17
TGCGCCAGCAGCCGGGATGGGGGCGCGCTCATGAACACTGAAGCTTTCTTT
CASSRDGGALMNTEAFF
>TRBJ1-6|NA|TRBV6-5|few|12
TGTGCCAGCCGCCCGCCGGGATCACCCCTCCACTTT
CASRPPGSPLHF
>TRBJ1-5|TRBD1|TRBV18|NA|18
TGTGCCAGCTCACCCGAGGACAGGGGACTGTATAGCAATCAGCCCCAGCATTTT
CASSPEDRGLYSNQPQHF
>TRBJ2-5|TRBD1|TRBV5-4|NA|15
TGTGCCAGCAGACCCAGACAGGGAATTCAAGAGACCCAGTACTTC
CASRPRQGIQETQYF
>TRBJ1-1|TRBD1|TRBV10-3|NA|12
TGTGCCATCAGTGGCCCCACAGGGGGGACTTTCTTT
CAISGPTGGTFF
>TRBJ2-5|TRBD2|TRBV29-1|NA|14
TGCAGCGTTGAAACGATAGCGGGAGAAGAGACCCAGTACTTC
CSVETIAGEETQYF
>TRBJ2-7|NA|TRBV28|NA|13
TGTGCCAGCAGTTTTCCGGGGATCTACGAGCAGTACTTC
CASSFPGIYEQYF
>TRBJ2-7|NA|TRBV19|NA|12
TGTGCCAGTAGTCCAGGAAGGGGCGAGCAGTACTTC
CASSPGRGEQYF
>TRBJ1-5|TRBD1|TRBV6-5|NA|15
TGTGCCCATAACAGGGGCCCCTTTAGCAATCAGCCCCAGCATTTT
CAHNRGPFSNQPQHF
>TRBJ1-4|NA|TRBV5-8|NA|16
TGTGCCAGCAGCAGGGGAGGGAGGACCTCGACTGAAAAACTGTTTTTT
CASSRGGRTSTEKLFF
>TRBJ2-7|NA|TRBV4-1|NA|13
TGCGCCAGCAGCCTCCAGGGGTCCTACGAGCAGTACTTC
CASSLQGSYEQYF
>TRBJ2-7|NA|TRBV13|NA|13
TGTGCCAGCAGTTTGACGGGGCTCTACGAGCAGTACTTC
CASSLTGLYEQYF
>TRBJ2-7|NA|TRBV6-6|once|14
TGTGCCAGCAGTTACTCGGGGGGTCCCTACGAGCAGTACTTC
CASSYSGGPYEQYF
>TRBJ1-1|TRBD1|TRBV18|NA|15
TGTGCCAGCGCCCGGACAGGCACCATGAACACTGAAGCTTTCTTT
CASARTGTMNTEAFF
>TRBJ2-1|TRBD1|TRBV6-1|NA|14
TGTGCCAGCAGAGTATGGGACAGGGGTGATGAGCAGTTCTTC
CASRVWDRGDEQFF
>TRBJ1-2|NA|TRBV19|NA|14
TGTGCCAGTAACATTGTTGGCGACGACTATGGCTACACCTTC
CASNIVGDDYGYTF
>TRBJ2-7|NA|TRBV6-1|NA|16
TGTGCCAGCAGTGACCCGGGACTGCTGAGCTCCTACGAGCAGTACTTC
CASSDPGLLSSYEQYF
>TRBJ1-1|NA|TRBV7-9|once|13
TGTGCCAGCATACCGCCTCTGAACACTGAAGCTTTCTTT
CASIPPLNTEAFF
>TRBJ1-2|TRBD1|TRBV19|NA|16
TGTGCCAGTAGTATCCCAAGACAGGGGGCGGCCTATGGCTACACCTTC
CASSIPRQGAAYGYTF
>TRBJ1-2|NA|TRBV4-2|NA|15
TGTGCCAGCAGCCAAGATGGCAGCTGGGTTGATGGCTACACCTTC
CASSQDGSWVDGYTF
>TRBJ1-4|NA|TRBV6-5|NA|15
TGTGCCAGCCGCCTCGACAGAACCCCGAATGAAAAACTGTTTTTT
CASRLDRTPNEKLFF
>TRBJ2-7|NA|TRBV5-1|NA|13
TGCGCCAGCAGCTCCGGGACTTTTTACGAGCAGTACTTC
CASSSGTFYEQYF
>TRBJ1-1|NA|TRBV29-1|NA|12
TGCAGCGTTGACAACCCGGGCTCTGAAGCTTTCTTT
CSVDNPGSEAFF
>TRBJ1-2|TRBD1|TRBV19|few|17
TGTGCCAGTAGCCGAGGGGGCGGGGGCCGATTTCGGAGAGGCTACACCTTC
CASSRGGGGRFRRGYTF
>TRBJ2-2|TRBD1|TRBV19|NA|16
TGTGCCAGTAGAGCGGCCCGGACAGGGACCGCCGGGGAGCTGTTTTTT
CASRAARTGTAGELFF
>TRBJ1-1|TRBD1|TRBV5-1|once|14
TGCGCCAGCAGCTTGGTCAGGGGGACTGCTGAAGCTTTCTTT
CASSLVRGTAEAFF
>TRBJ2-3|NA|TRBV5-4|NA|12
TGTGCCAGCAGAAACGAAAAGGGGCCGCAGTATTTT
CASRNEKGPQYF
>TRBJ2-7|TRBD1|TRBV27|NA|14
TGTGCCAGCAGACCGGGACAGGGGGTCTACGAGCAGTACTTC
CASRPGQGVYEQYF
>TRBJ2-3|NA|TRBV5-1|once|14
TGCGCCAGCAGCTTGGTGGCGGCCACAGATACGCAGTATTTT
CASSLVAATDTQYF
>TRBJ2-2|NA|TRBV15|NA|13
TGTGCCACCAGCAGACCCTGGGTGCGGGAGCTGTTTTTT
CATSRPWVRELFF
>TRBJ2-7|NA|TRBV7-9|few|13
TGTGCCAGCAGCCACACTAGCTCCTACGAGCAGTACTTC
CASSHTSSYEQYF
>TRBJ2-7|NA|TRBV28|NA|16
TGTGCCAGCAGTTCCCTCAAGGGATTTCGGGACTACGAGCAGTACTTC
CASSSLKGFRDYEQYF
>TRBJ2-7|NA|TRBV7-9|NA|13
TGTGCCAGCAGCTCCCGGGGGCCGATCGAGCAGTACTTC
CASSSRGPIEQYF
>TRBJ1-3|NA|TRBV6-5|NA|14
TGTGCCAGCAGTCCACAGGGTTCCGGAAACACCATATATTTT
CASSPQGSGNTIYF
>TRBJ2-5|NA|TRBV7-2|NA|13
TGTGCCAGCAGCTTAGTATATAGAGAGACCCAGTACTTC
CASSLVYRETQYF
>TRBJ1-1|NA|TRBV7-9|NA|14
TGTGCCAGCAGCTTTCGGGGGGACCGCACTGAAGCTTTCTTT
CASSFRGDRTEAFF
>TRBJ2-5|NA|TRBV4-3|NA|14
TGCGCCAGCAGCCAAGATGGCCAGCAAGAGACCCAGTACTTC
CASSQDGQQETQYF